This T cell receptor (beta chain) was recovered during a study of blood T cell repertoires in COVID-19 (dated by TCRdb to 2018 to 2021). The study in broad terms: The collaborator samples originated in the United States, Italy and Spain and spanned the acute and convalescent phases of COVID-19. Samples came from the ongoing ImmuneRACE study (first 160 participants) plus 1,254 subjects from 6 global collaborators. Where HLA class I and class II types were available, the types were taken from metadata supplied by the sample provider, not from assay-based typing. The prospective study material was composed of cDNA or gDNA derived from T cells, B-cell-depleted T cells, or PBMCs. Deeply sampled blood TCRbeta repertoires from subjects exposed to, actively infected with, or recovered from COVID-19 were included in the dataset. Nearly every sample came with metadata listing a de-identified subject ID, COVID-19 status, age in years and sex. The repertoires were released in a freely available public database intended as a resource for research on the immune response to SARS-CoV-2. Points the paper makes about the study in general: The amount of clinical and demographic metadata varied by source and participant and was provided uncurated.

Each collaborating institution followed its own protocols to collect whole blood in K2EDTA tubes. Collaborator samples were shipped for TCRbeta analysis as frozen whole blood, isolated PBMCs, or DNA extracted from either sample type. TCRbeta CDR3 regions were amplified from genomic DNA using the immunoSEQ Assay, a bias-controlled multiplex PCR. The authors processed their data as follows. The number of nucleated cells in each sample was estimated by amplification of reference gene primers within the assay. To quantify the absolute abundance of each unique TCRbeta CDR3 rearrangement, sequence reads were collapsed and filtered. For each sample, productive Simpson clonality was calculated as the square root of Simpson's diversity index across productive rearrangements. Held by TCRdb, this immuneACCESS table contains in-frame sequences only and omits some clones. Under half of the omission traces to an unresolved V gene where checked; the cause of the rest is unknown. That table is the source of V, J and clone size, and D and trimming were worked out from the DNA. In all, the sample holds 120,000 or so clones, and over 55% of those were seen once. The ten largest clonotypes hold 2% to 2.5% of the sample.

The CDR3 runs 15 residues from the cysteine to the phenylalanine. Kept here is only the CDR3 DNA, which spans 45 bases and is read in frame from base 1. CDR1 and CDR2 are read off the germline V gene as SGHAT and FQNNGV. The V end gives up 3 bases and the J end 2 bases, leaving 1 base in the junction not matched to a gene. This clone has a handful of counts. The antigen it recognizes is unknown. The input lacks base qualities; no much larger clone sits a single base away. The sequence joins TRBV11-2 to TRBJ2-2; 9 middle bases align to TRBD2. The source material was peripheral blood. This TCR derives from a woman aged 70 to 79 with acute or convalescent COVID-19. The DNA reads TGTGCCAGCAGCTTTAGCGGGGGTAACACCGGGGAGCTGTTTTTT. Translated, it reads CASSFSGGNTGELFF.